This TCR beta chain is drawn from a study of vaccination and CD4 T cells after COVID-19. Points from the study as a whole: The authors studied relatively few convalescent patients and analyzed no early post-infection timepoints.

Sequenced with the Oncomine TCR Beta short-read assay was DNA taken from cultured CD4+ T cells. TCRdb reprocessed the PCR reads via MiXCR and lists one record per CDR3 protein. The data contain approximately 13,000 distinct CDR3 sequences, around 59% of them singletons. The CDR3 contains 16 residues. V shed 5 bases and J shed 0 bases, with 14 bases lying between them. Germline CDR1 LNHNV, CDR2 YYDKDF (reference sequence). In its sample, this clonotype was seen a few times. No antigen is known for it. The treatment is: roughly 11-day PBMC culture with coronavirus spike peptide pools or control peptides (ViraFEST assay). PBMCs were cultured at over 1.5 million per well with approximately 9.9 IU/ml IL-2 and 9 to 10 ug/ml peptide pools. Negative selection yielded CD4+ T cells from day-10 cultures.

V and J are TRBV15 and TRBJ2-1; D is unresolved. This receptor was taken from a human donor who had recovered from COVID-19. Sequencing was carried out using CD4+ T cells from blood, cultured in vitro. Here the CDR3 reads CATSQYLESSYNEQFF. In DNA, the CDR3 is TGTGCCACCAGCCAATATCTCGAGAGCTCCTACAATGAGCAGTTCTTC.